This TCR beta chain was retrieved from a study of T cells in tuberculosis. Overall study results and limits: Active tuberculosis TCR-alpha repertoires lay closer to GMM-specific TCRs than IGRA-negative controls, suggesting clonal expansion.

TCRdb's table, derived via immunoSEQ multiplex PCR, lists solely in-frame clones and lacks some. The sample holds fewer than 11,000 clones, over 90% seen once. As concerns this clone: Its antigen is not known.

This TCR was sampled from an adult with tuberculosis. Source material: PBMCs.

CDR3 loop: CAIGVDGAFF. The DNA of the CDR3 is TGTGCCATCGGGGTCGATGGAGCTTTCTTT. V gene TRBV6-5 combines with J gene TRBJ1-1; D gene uncertain. Germline CDR1 is MNHEY and CDR2 is SVGAGI. V was trimmed by 10 bases and J by 10 bases, leaving 13 bases between them. This CDR3 is built from 10 residues.